The 20 T cell receptor beta chains below were found in one sample sequenced in a study of OX40 agonist ivuxolimab in advanced cancers. Produced via immunoSEQ multiplex PCR; TCRdb's table is partial and in-frame only. This sample yields around 69,000 clones, of which around 84% are seen a single time; around 1.5% belongs to the top ten. Sequencing used CD4+ or CD8+ T cells sorted from blood, obtained in a trial of the OX40 agonist ivuxolimab. All receptors come from an adult with an advanced solid tumor such as melanoma, head and neck, liver or kidney cancer.

The chain links TRBV4-2 to TRBJ2-1; D might be TRBD1 (5 bases). V was clipped by 0 bases and J by 2 bases, with 14 bases between them. The CDR3 consists of 17 residues. The V gene's germline CDR1 is LGHNA and CDR2 YNFKEQ. In nucleotides, the CDR3 is TGTGCCAGCAGCCAAGATACGGACACGTCAACCTACAATGAGCAGTTCTTC. As protein: CASSQDTDTSTYNEQFF.

This clone was seen once. For the CDR3, the DNA is TGTGCCAGCAGGGATTCAGTTACCATCTCCTACGAGCAGTACTTC. Its protein is CASRDSVTISYEQYF. V and J are TRBV5-6 and TRBJ2-7; D unclear. V was clipped by 5 bases and J by 0 bases, with 15 bases between them. CDR1 SGHDT and CDR2 YYEEEE come from the germline V gene. The CDR3 runs 15 residues.

This clone was observed a single time. This chain connects TRBV7-8 to TRBJ1-5; 9 positions match TRBD1. Germline CDR1 reads SGHVS; CDR2 reads FQNEAQ. With 3 bases clipped from V and 4 bases from J, the junction kept 4 bases outside the gene matches. The CDR3 consists of 15 residues. The CDR3 sequence: CASSLGTGINQPQHF. The CDR3 nucleotides read TGTGCCAGCAGCTTGGGGACAGGGATTAATCAGCCCCAGCATTTT.

The gene calls are TRBV27 and TRBJ2-5; D call uncertain. The CDR3 consists of 12 residues. V was shortened by 3 bases and J by 2 bases, with 4 bases between the two germline ends. Germline V gives CDR1 MNHEY, CDR2 SMNVEV (reference sequence). CDR3: CASSFRQETQYF. DNA for the CDR3: TGTGCCAGCAGTTTTCGTCAAGAGACCCAGTACTTC.

The gene calls are TRBV7-7 and TRBJ1-4; no clear D. The V and J ends lost 5 bases and 1 base respectively, with 11 bases between them. The CDR3 length is 15 residues. Germline V lookup: CDR1 SSHAT, CDR2 FNYEAQ (reference sequence). CDR3 bases: TGTGCCAGCAGCCCCCGGGGAGGAACTAATGAAAAACTGTTTTTT. Translating it yields CASSPRGGTNEKLFF. The entire variable domain, with the rest obtained from reference TRBV7-7 and TRBJ1-4, is as follows: GAGVSQSPRYKVTKRGQDVTLRCDPISSHATLYWYQQALGQGPEFLTYFNYEAQPDKSGLPSDRFSAERPEGSISTLTIQRTEQRDSAMYRCASSPRGGTNEKLFFGSGTQLSVL.

This clone has more than one count but fewer than ten. The rearrangement links TRBV7-9 to TRBJ1-1, with TRBD1 matching over 8 bases. With 5 bases clipped from V and 1 base from J, the junction kept 3 bases outside the gene matches. In germline, CDR1 is SEHNR, CDR2 FQNEAQ (reference sequence). This CDR3 has 14 residues. CDR3 in DNA: TGTGCCAGCAGCCGCGGGACAGGGAACACTGAAGCTTTCTTT. The encoded protein is CASSRGTGNTEAFF.

The chain employs TRBV2 and TRBJ1-5; D is possibly TRBD1 (5 bases). V was pared by 3 bases and J by 7 bases, with 16 bases between. CDR3 length: 15 residues. Germline CDR1 reads SNHLY; CDR2 reads FYNNEI. The CDR3 protein is CASSDGLTDLQPQHF. Written as DNA, the CDR3 is TGTGCCAGCAGTGATGGCTTGACAGATTTACAGCCCCAGCATTTT.

The chain combines TRBV10-3 with TRBJ1-1; tentative D call: TRBD1 (6 bases). The CDR3 is 11 amino acids. Per germline, CDR1 ENHRY and CDR2 SYGVKD. The V end was cut by 3 bases, the J end by 12 bases, with 11 bases between. CDR3 coding DNA: TGTGCCATCAGTGACCAGGGGCCAACTTTCTTT. Translated: CAISDQGPTFF.

The chain's CDR3 is CASSLEGTRAYEQYF. CDR3 nucleotides: TGTGCCAGCAGCTTGGAAGGGACTAGAGCCTACGAGCAGTACTTC. The J gene is TRBJ2-7, the V gene TRBV5-4; 8 bases match TRBD2. This CDR3 spans 15 amino acids. J gave up 2 bases and V 0 bases, and 4 bases lay outside the gene matches. From germline, CDR1 is SGHNT and CDR2 YYREEE (reference sequence).

V is TRBV28 and J is TRBJ2-1; 11 bases fit TRBD2. The CDR3 is 15 residues long. Germline V lookup: CDR1 MDHEN, CDR2 SYDVKM. V was pared by 2 bases and J by 7 bases, with 4 bases of the junction left unmatched. In DNA, the CDR3 is TGTGCCAGCAGTTTAATAGCGGGAGGGCCGAATGAGCAGTTCTTC. Its protein is CASSLIAGGPNEQFF.

The chain has TRBV2 and TRBJ1-1; D possibly corresponds to TRBD1 (6 bases). The CDR3 has 13 amino acids. Per the germline V gene, CDR1 is SNHLY and CDR2 is FYNNEI. Trimming took 0 bases from V and 12 from J, leaving 14 bases between them. The CDR3 loop is CASSEASQGSTFF. The CDR3 DNA reads as TGTGCCAGCAGTGAAGCCTCACAGGGCTCGACTTTCTTT.

This clone has only one observation. The V gene is TRBV15, the J gene TRBJ2-3; a weak D match, TRBD1 (5 bases). The V end lost 1 base, the J end lost 7 bases, and 12 bases lay between the germline ends. CDR1 is LNHNV and CDR2 is YYDKDF in the germline V gene (reference sequence). The CDR3 length is 14 residues. The CDR3 DNA reads TGTGCCACCAGCAGAGGGGGCACTGCCCATACGCAGTATTTT. The encoded protein is CATSRGGTAHTQYF.

The chain employs TRBV7-8 and TRBJ2-1, with 9 bases lining up with TRBD2. The CDR3 spans 17 residues. The germline CDR1 and CDR2 sequences are SGHVS and FQNEAQ. V dropped 11 bases and J dropped 8; count of bases not matched to a gene: 22. In nucleotides, the CDR3 is TGTGCCTCACCCCCCCCTCTAGCGGGAAAAGGCACCGATGAGCAGTTCTTC. Residues: CASPPPLAGKGTDEQFF.

This chain connects TRBV7-9 to TRBJ2-1, with 10 bases lining up with TRBD2. The germline V gene has CDR1 SEHNR and CDR2 FQNEAQ (reference sequence). CDR3 length: 17 residues. Trimming removed 3 bases from V and 6 bases from J; junction bases left unmatched: 11. CDR3 protein: CASSFGAGTSDLNEQFF. In DNA, the CDR3 is TGTGCCAGCAGCTTCGGAGCCGGGACTAGCGACCTCAATGAGCAGTTCTTC.

The chain uses TRBV10-3 and TRBJ1-1, with 7 bases identical to TRBD1. Germline values: CDR1 ENHRY, CDR2 SYGVKD. The CDR3 is made up of 15 amino acids. With 5 bases clipped from V and 10 bases from J, the junction kept 16 bases outside the gene matches. As DNA, the CDR3 is TGTGCCATCAGTCCTAACGCTGGCCCGACAGGGAGAGCTTTCTTT. This encodes CAISPNAGPTGRAFF.

The V gene is TRBV10-3, the J gene TRBJ1-5; D ambiguous. The germline V gene has CDR1 ENHRY and CDR2 SYGVKD. The V end was cut by 2 bases, the J end by 0 bases, with 8 bases between. The CDR3 loop spans 15 amino acids. CDR3 sequence reads: CAISETVYSNQPQHF. In DNA, the CDR3 is TGTGCCATCAGTGAGACAGTATATAGCAATCAGCCCCAGCATTTT.

This rearrangement joins TRBV28 to TRBJ2-3, with 9 bases lining up with TRBD2. Germline CDR1 is MDHEN and CDR2 is SYDVKM. This CDR3 comprises 15 residues. The V gene end was trimmed by 8 bases and the J gene end by 5 bases; junction bases not matched to a gene: 11. The CDR3: CASGNRGRGLDTQYF. The CDR3 DNA reads TGTGCCAGCGGAAACCGCGGGAGGGGGTTAGATACGCAGTATTTT.

V is TRBV28 and J is TRBJ2-7; maybe TRBD2 (5 bases). V was trimmed by 6 bases and J by 0 bases, leaving 15 bases between them. CDR1 and CDR2 from the germline V gene are MDHEN and SYDVKM. This CDR3 has 15 residues. CDR3 region: CASRSPDYRSYEQYF. For the CDR3, the DNA is TGTGCCAGCAGATCCCCAGACTATCGCTCCTACGAGCAGTACTTC.

This chain uses TRBV2 with TRBJ1-5, with D possibly TRBD1 on 5 matching bases. The V gene's germline CDR1 is SNHLY and CDR2 FYNNEI. This CDR3 contains 14 residues. V lost 3 bases and J lost 3, with 9 bases in between. CDR3 loop: CASSDGRVNQPQHF. CDR3 DNA: TGTGCCAGCAGTGACGGCAGGGTCAATCAGCCCCAGCATTTT.

The rearrangement links TRBV5-4 to TRBJ2-5, with a tentative D call TRBD1 (5 bases). Germline V gene sequence: CDR1 SGHNT, CDR2 YYREEE (reference sequence). The CDR3 runs 12 residues. V was pared by 1 base and J by 11 bases, with 12 bases between. The CDR3 loop is CASSLRGQEQYF. The CDR3 coding sequence is TGTGCCAGCAGCTTGAGGGGCCAGGAGCAGTACTTC.